This TCR beta chain was found in a study of blood T cell repertoires in COVID-19. From germline, CDR1 is KGHSH and CDR2 LQKENI. This CDR3 has 15 residues. The ends were cut back, 2 bases at V and 0 bases at J, with 10 bases in the middle. TCRdb's table, derived via immunoSEQ multiplex PCR, lists solely in-frame clones and lacks some. The repertoire includes about 190,000 clones, roughly 80% of them detected once, and 20% sits in the top ten. The chain uses TRBV18 and TRBJ2-5; tentatively, D is TRBD2 (6 bases). The receptor was derived from a human donor in a cohort sampled during active COVID-19. Sequencing used peripheral blood. The CDR3 region has the DNA TGTGCCAGCTCACCAGGAGGACTAAACCAAGAGACCCAGTACTTC. Translated: CASSPGGLNQETQYF.